The 10 T cell receptor beta chains listed next were all sequenced from one sample in a study of blood T cell repertoires in COVID-19. Clones were read by immunoSEQ multiplex PCR, and TCRdb kept only the in-frame ones, dropping some. The sample has about 280,000 clones, around 83% seen once. The specimen sequenced was PBMCs or T cells enriched from blood (not recorded which). Receptors originate from a man aged 35-49 years who had been exposed to COVID-19.

This clone appeared a few times. V and J are TRBV7-9 and TRBJ2-7; possible D gene TRBD1, 6 bases. V was clipped by 3 bases and J by 3 bases, with 18 bases between them. Germline values: CDR1 SEHNR, CDR2 FQNEAQ (reference sequence). The CDR3 length is 16 residues. CDR3 sequence reads: CASSFTGTHTLYEQYF. The DNA for the CDR3 is TGTGCCAGCAGCTTCACCGGGACACACACCCTCTACGAGCAGTACTTC. The full variable domain, in which reference TRBV7-9 and TRBJ2-7 provide the parts outside the CDR3, is DTGVSQNPRHKITKRGQNVTFRCDPISEHNRLYWYRQTLGQGPEFLTYFQNEAQLEKSRLLSDRFSAERPKGSFSTLEIQRTEQGDSAMYLCASSFTGTHTLYEQYFGPGTRLTVT.

This rearrangement joins TRBV21-1 to TRBJ2-7; no check of the table's D call, TRBD2, against the DNA was made. TRBV21-1 is a documented pseudogene. This CDR3 contains 14 residues. The CDR3 protein is CASSKFRESYEQYF. The DNA for the CDR3 is TGTGCCAGCAGCAAATTTCGGGAGTCCTACGAGCAGTACTTC.

The rearrangement uses TRBV14 and TRBJ2-7; D unclear. CDR1 and CDR2 from the germline V gene are SGHDN and FVKESK. Between the trimmed V and J ends, which lost 1 base and 2 bases, there was a span of 9 bases. The CDR3 has 14 residues. The CDR3: CASSQVSSAYEQYF. Here the CDR3 DNA reads TGTGCCAGCAGCCAAGTTTCGTCCGCCTACGAGCAGTACTTC.

The CDR3 region has the DNA TGTGCCAGTAGTATGCTAGCTTGGGGGGAGGGTACGCAGTATTTT. Protein product: CASSMLAWGEGTQYF. V gene TRBV19 combines with J gene TRBJ2-3; 7 bases agree with TRBD2. Per germline, CDR1 LNHDA and CDR2 SQIVND (reference sequence). With 3 bases clipped from V and 8 bases from J, the junction kept 11 bases outside the gene matches. The length of the CDR3 is 15 residues.

This chain joins TRBV7-9 and TRBJ2-1, with 8 nucleotides matching TRBD2. The V gene end was trimmed by 0 bases and the J gene end by 6 bases; junction bases not matched to a gene: 7. Germline V lookup: CDR1 SEHNR, CDR2 FQNEAQ (reference sequence). The CDR3 totals 16 residues. CDR3 sequence: CASSLARPGTSNEQFF. The CDR3 DNA follows: TGTGCCAGCAGCTTAGCAAGACCCGGGACTAGCAATGAGCAGTTCTTC.

This clone was observed a single time. The CDR3 DNA follows: TGTGCCAGTAGGAACACTATTAGCTATGAGCAGTTCTTC. Translation: CASRNTISYEQFF. J is TRBJ2-1 and V is TRBV19; no definite D call. The germline V gene has CDR1 LNHDA and CDR2 SQIVND (reference sequence). The CDR3 spans 13 residues. The ends were cut back, 6 bases at V and 8 bases at J, with 14 bases in the middle. The full variable domain, rest sourced from reference TRBV19 and TRBJ2-1, is DGGITQSPKYLFRKEGQNVTLSCEQNLNHDAMYWYRQDPGQGLRLIYYSQIVNDFQKGDIAEGYSVSREKKESFPLTVTSAQKNPTAFYLCASRNTISYEQFFGPGTRLTVL.

This clone was seen a single time. The rearrangement links TRBV10-3 to TRBJ1-1; D gene uncertain. The CDR3 totals 14 residues. CDR1 and CDR2 (germline): ENHRY, SYGVKD. With 5 bases removed from V and 1 base from J, the gap between germline ends came to 11 bases. This CDR3 is CAISRREWNTEAFF. CDR3 coding DNA: TGTGCCATCAGTCGGAGGGAGTGGAACACTGAAGCTTTCTTT.

A note on this clone: Other nucleotide sequences from this sample produce the same CDR3. The V and J genes are TRBV6-5 and TRBJ1-5; 9 bases match TRBD1. V shed 5 bases and J 0 bases; nucleotides not matched to a gene: 2. CDR1 and CDR2 (germline): MNHEY, SVGAGI. The CDR3 runs to 15 residues. CDR3 amino acids: CASSRTGDSNQPQHF. The DNA for the CDR3 is TGTGCCAGCAGTCGGACAGGGGATAGCAATCAGCCCCAGCATTTT.

V and J are TRBV6-5 and TRBJ2-6; no clear D. The V gene lost 6 bases and the J gene lost 0 bases, with 9 bases spanning the gap. The V gene's germline CDR1 is MNHEY and CDR2 SVGAGI. The CDR3 has 15 amino acids. For the CDR3, the DNA is TGTGCCAGCAGCTCAACTCACTCTGGGGCCAACGTCCTGACTTTC. The encoded protein is CASSSTHSGANVLTF.

This chain uses TRBV7-9 with TRBJ1-2, with D hard to call. Germline V gene sequence: CDR1 SEHNR, CDR2 FQNEAQ (reference sequence). The CDR3 loop spans 14 amino acids. The ends were cut back, 4 bases at V and 0 bases at J, with 9 bases in the middle. CDR3 nucleotide sequence: TGTGCCAGCAGCTCAGATCTAGCTAACTATGGCTACACCTTC. Translation: CASSSDLANYGYTF.